Listed here is a single T cell receptor (beta chain). This clone was counted once. The specificity of this receptor is unknown. Base quality data are lacking; no much larger clone is found one base away. For sequencing of the TCRbeta CDR3 region, genomic DNA was extracted from the sorted cells. The immunoSEQ Assay was used to sequence the TCRbeta CDR3 regions. TCRdb holds this immuneACCESS table with in-frame rearrangements only. Some clones are missing; in checked studies, unresolved V genes explain under half, and the rest has no known cause. For this sample the table gives about 22,000 clones, of which about 85% were detected only once. More than 20% of the sample belongs to the ten largest clones. V is pared back by 6 bases and J by 3 bases, with 12 bases lying between the germline termini. Sequences MNHEY (CDR1) and SMNVEV (CDR2) are obtained from the germline V gene (reference sequence). Its CDR3 holds 14 amino acids, cysteine through phenylalanine. Only the CDR3 region is kept as DNA, spanning 42 bases read in frame from base 1.

This specimen belongs to a study of OX40 agonist ivuxolimab in advanced cancers. Study-wide context: Ivuxolimab, which targeted the costimulatory receptor OX40 (CD134), was an agonistic, fully human IgG2 monoclonal antibody. A male proportion of approximately 83% and a mean age of approximately 60 years, ranging from roughly 23 to 80, were recorded for the dose-escalation cohort. Prior anti-PD-1, anti-PD-L1 or anti-CTLA-4 therapy was permitted, and less than 45% of dose-escalation patients had received checkpoint inhibitors. Partial responses were achieved by three dose-escalation patients, of whom one had hepatocellular carcinoma and two had cutaneous melanoma. The paper covers the monotherapy dose-escalation part of the phase I ivuxolimab trial, which included N of about 56 patients. Intravenous ivuxolimab was administered to patients every 2 weeks at six dose levels: 0.01, 0.1, 0.3, 1.5, 3 and 10 mg/kg. Of the approximately 54 dose-escalation patients, hepatocellular carcinoma was present in about 20, melanoma in about 15, renal cell carcinoma in 9 and head and neck cancer in 9. Peripheral TCRbeta sequencing was intended to test whether TCR sequence diversity was altered and clonal T-cell expansion was caused by ivuxolimab.

Here is what the overall study found, with its caveats: At doses of 0.1 to 3.0 mg/kg, clonal expansion of both CD4+ and CD8+ T cells in blood was seen between baseline and week 6. The antigen specificity of the peripheral T cells that underwent clonal expansion was not determined. In partial responders in the 0.1-3.0 mg/kg groups, normalized peripheral clonal expansion was found to be among the lowest, especially among CD8+ T cells. After ivuxolimab, more expanded clones were found on average in CD8+ T cells than in CD4+ T cells. Low levels of normalized T-cell clonal expansion were also shown by some nonresponding patients.

The trial excluded patients who had a history of autoimmune disease or were on systemic immunosuppression. Peripheral blood for TCR sequencing was collected from all dose cohorts at baseline, on cycle 4 day 1, and on cycle 7 day 1. Samples came from an open-label, multicenter, first-in-human phase I dose-escalation trial of ivuxolimab. Adults with locally advanced or metastatic melanoma, renal cell carcinoma, hepatocellular carcinoma or head and neck squamous cell carcinoma were enrolled in the trial. Before TCR sequencing, CD4+ and CD8+ T cells were separately sorted from peripheral blood. The sequence links TRBV27 to TRBJ1-5; the D gene is possibly TRBD1, with 6 bases matching. The sequence came from an adult with an advanced solid tumor such as melanoma, head and neck, liver or kidney cancer. Sequences were derived from CD4+ or CD8+ T cells sorted from blood, sampled in a trial of the OX40 agonist ivuxolimab. The CDR3 loop reads CASSKAGDNQPQHF. The nucleotide sequence is TGTGCCAGCAGCAAAGCAGGGGACAATCAGCCCCAGCATTTT.